This TCR beta chain was sequenced for a study of CD8 T cells in Susac syndrome. After extraction with the RNeasy kit, 0.5 to 1 ug of the RNA was reverse transcribed using random hexamers. From the immunoSEQ multiplex PCR reads, TCRdb called clonotypes with MiXCR, one entry per CDR3 protein. The sample lists more than 100,000 distinct CDR3 sequences, nearly 96% occurring once. There are 14 residues in the CDR3. With V trimmed by 6 bases and J by 5 bases, 7 bases remained unmatched. Study results and caveats: In Susac syndrome, the CD4+ T cell repertoires did not show clonal expansion. The study admitted that it had a relatively small number of individuals in its TCR sequencing and HLA analysis.

To note about this clonotype: Its antigen is unknown.

Input material: CD4+ T cells from PBMCs. The TCR originated in a human donor with Susac syndrome. The chain is built from TRBV12-3 or TRBV12-4 and TRBJ2-3, with 8 positions matching TRBD2. In DNA form, the CDR3 reads TGTGCCAGCAGACCGAGCGGGAGAGGAGATACGCAGTATTTT. It codes for CASRPSGRGDTQYF.